The 24 T cell receptor beta chains reported below all come from one sample, sequenced in a study of OX40 agonist ivuxolimab in advanced cancers. The protocol was immunoSEQ multiplex PCR, while the TCRdb copy is restricted to in-frame clones and leaves out a portion. The table lists tens of thousands of clones, 85% to 90% of them singletons, with under 1% in the top ten. Sequenced material: CD4+ or CD8+ T cells sorted from blood, taken in a trial of the OX40 agonist ivuxolimab. Every receptor here comes from an adult with an advanced solid tumor such as melanoma, head and neck, liver or kidney cancer.

In this sample, this clone turned up once. This chain joins TRBV7-9 and TRBJ2-3; 7 bases line up with TRBD1. V dropped 3 bases and J dropped 2; count of bases not matched to a gene: 11. The CDR3 consists of 17 residues. CDR1 is SEHNR and CDR2 is FQNEAQ in the germline V gene (reference sequence). DNA of the CDR3: TGTGCCAGCAGCTTGATCAACAGGGGAATTAACACAGATACGCAGTATTTT. Its translation: CASSLINRGINTDTQYF.

The rearrangement uses TRBV2 and TRBJ2-7; D remains unclear. In germline, CDR1 is SNHLY, CDR2 FYNNEI. The CDR3 is made up of 14 amino acids. The V end was cut by 7 bases, the J end by 2 bases, with 15 bases between. The CDR3 protein is CASKFPRTPYEQYF. DNA for the CDR3: TGTGCCAGCAAATTTCCCAGGACCCCCTACGAGCAGTACTTC.

The CDR3 DNA reads TGTGCCAGCAGTGAACGGAGCTCTGGAAACACCATATATTTT. Its protein product is CASSERSSGNTIYF. V gene TRBV2 combines with J gene TRBJ1-3; D is uncertain. Germline V gives CDR1 SNHLY, CDR2 FYNNEI. The CDR3 spans 14 residues. V lost 2 bases and J 0 bases, leaving 5 bases between the germline ends.

This rearrangement joins TRBV5-1 to TRBJ2-3; D remains ambiguous. V gave up 3 bases and J gave up 2 bases, with 4 bases separating them. Looked up from germline, CDR1 is SGHRS and CDR2 is YFSETQ. There are 12 residues in the CDR3. The CDR3 sequence is CASSSPTDTQYF. CDR3 sequence (DNA): TGCGCCAGCAGCTCCCCCACAGATACGCAGTATTTT.

DNA of the CDR3: TGTGCCAGTAGTATAGAAAGGCCAGGGGACGGCTACACCTTC. Its protein product is CASSIERPGDGYTF. The chain uses TRBV19 and TRBJ1-2, with D maybe TRBD1 (6 bases). CDR3 length: 14 residues. V gave up 0 bases and J gave up 8 bases, with 13 bases separating them. CDR1 is LNHDA, CDR2 SQIVND, per germline (reference sequence).

The CDR3: CATSRDMLAGDTQYF. The DNA of the CDR3 is TGTGCCACCAGCAGAGATATGTTAGCAGGGGATACGCAGTATTTT. The gene calls are TRBV15 and TRBJ2-3; TRBD1 is a possible D gene (5 bases). CDR3 size: 15 residues. V shed 0 bases and J shed 6 bases, with 13 bases lying between them. The germline V gene encodes CDR1 LNHNV and CDR2 YYDKDF (reference sequence).

The V gene is TRBV30, the J gene TRBJ2-1, with 7 nucleotides matching TRBD1. The J segment lost 6 bases and the V segment lost 6 bases, leaving 8 bases of the junction unmatched. Germline CDR1 is GTSNPN and CDR2 is SVGIG (reference sequence). CDR3 length: 13 amino acids. CDR3 protein: CACRDRVINEQFF. The CDR3 nucleotides read TGTGCCTGTCGCGACAGGGTGATCAATGAGCAGTTCTTC.

The sample holds one count of this clone. This sequence joins TRBV11-3 and TRBJ2-1, with a weak D call TRBD2 (5 bases). Germline V gene lookup returns CDR1 SGHNT and CDR2 YENEEA. This CDR3 has 19 amino acids. The V end lost 0 bases, the J end lost 0 bases, and 18 bases lay between the germline ends. The CDR3, as DNA: TGTGCCAGCAGCTTAGAGAGGGTTGGGCACGAAAGCTCCTACAATGAGCAGTTCTTC. Its translation is CASSLERVGHESSYNEQFF.

This sequence joins TRBV20-1 and TRBJ1-5; D is uncertain. The CDR3 spans 11 residues. With 8 bases removed from V and 6 bases from J, the gap between germline ends came to 11 bases. Germline V gene sequence: CDR1 DFQATT, CDR2 SNEGSKA (reference sequence). CDR3 in amino acids: CSTTGGQPQHF. CDR3 DNA sequence: TGCAGTACGACGGGAGGTCAGCCCCAGCATTTT.

This clone came up once. This sequence joins TRBV7-8 and TRBJ1-1, with 7 nucleotides matching TRBD1. Germline CDR1 is SGHVS and CDR2 is FQNEAQ. The CDR3 sequence is 15 residues long. The ends lost 8 bases at V and 0 bases at J; junction bases unmatched: 9. As DNA, the CDR3 is TGTGCCAGCGGGGGTCAGGGACAGCTGAACACTGAAGCTTTCTTT. It yields the protein CASGGQGQLNTEAFF.

The chain combines TRBV6-1 with TRBJ1-5; D is uncertain. Per germline, CDR1 MNHNS and CDR2 SASEGT. The CDR3 is 12 residues long. V shed 3 bases and J shed 5 bases, with 5 bases lying between them. The CDR3 DNA sequence: TGTGCCAGCAGTGACGGGGATCAGCCCCAGCATTTT. As protein: CASSDGDQPQHF.

CDR3 DNA: TGTGCCAGCAGCTTAGATTTGATAGGTTCGCCCTACGAGCAGTACTTC. Protein product: CASSLDLIGSPYEQYF. The V and J genes are TRBV11-2 and TRBJ2-7; D unclear. Trimming removed 0 bases at V and 2 bases at J, with 14 bases between. Germline V gene data show CDR1 as SGHAT and CDR2 as FQNNGV. The CDR3 totals 16 residues.

The chain employs TRBV6-5 and TRBJ1-5; a weak D match, TRBD1 (6 bases). This CDR3 has 14 residues. V dropped 8 bases and J dropped 11 bases, with 22 bases sitting between them. Germline CDR1 reads MNHEY; CDR2 reads SVGAGI. Written as DNA, the CDR3 is TGTGCCAGCCGATTTGGGGGGGCTATTCAAGCCCAGCATTTT. Amino acid sequence: CASRFGGAIQAQHF.

The gene calls are TRBV30 and TRBJ2-3, with 7 bases matching TRBD2. The CDR3 runs to 13 residues. CDR1 and CDR2 from the germline V gene are GTSNPN and SVGIG (reference sequence). V was clipped by 4 bases and J by 11 bases; unmatched bases: 12. The DNA for the CDR3 is TGTGCCTGGAACCAAGGACTAGAGGTTGGGCAGTATTTT. Protein sequence: CAWNQGLEVGQYF.

The chain carries TRBV20-1 and TRBJ2-7; D could derive from TRBD1 or TRBD2 (5 bases each). This CDR3 comprises 11 residues. Trimming shortened V by 4 bases and J by 5 bases, and 9 bases separated the two germline ends. Looked up from germline, CDR1 is DFQATT and CDR2 is SNEGSKA (reference sequence). CDR3 in DNA: TGCAGTGCTAAAGGGACGGACGAGCAGTACTTC. Protein sequence: CSAKGTDEQYF.

V usage is TRBV4-2 and J usage is TRBJ1-1; D unclear. The CDR3 is made up of 16 amino acids. In germline, CDR1 is LGHNA, CDR2 YNFKEQ. Trimming removed 1 base at V and 5 bases at J, with 17 bases between. This chain's CDR3 is CASSQVDLPPGTEAFF. CDR3 nucleotide sequence: TGTGCCAGCAGCCAAGTGGACCTTCCCCCGGGAACTGAAGCTTTCTTT.

This chain connects TRBV11-2 to TRBJ1-1, with D uncertain. CDR3 length: 15 amino acids. Germline V CDR1 and CDR2: SGHAT, FQNNGV. V gave up 5 bases and J gave up 4 bases, with 17 bases separating them. CDR3 amino acids: CASSPQVGGSTEAFF. The DNA of the CDR3 is TGTGCCAGCAGCCCACAAGTTGGAGGAAGCACTGAAGCTTTCTTT.

This chain connects TRBV5-5 to TRBJ2-7; 9 nucleotides line up with TRBD1. The CDR3 has 15 amino acids. V shed 2 bases and J 0 bases; nucleotides not matched to a gene: 3. Looked up from germline, CDR1 is SGHKS and CDR2 is YYEKEE (reference sequence). CDR3 region: CASSFGTGISYEQYF. CDR3 DNA sequence: TGTGCCAGCAGCTTCGGGACAGGGATCTCCTACGAGCAGTACTTC.

The chain joins TRBV5-5 to TRBJ2-2, with D perhaps given as TRBD1 or TRBD2 (6 bases each). The V and J ends lost 4 bases and 0 bases respectively, with 13 bases between them. Germline V gene data show CDR1 as SGHKS and CDR2 as YYEKEE (reference sequence). The CDR3 length is 16 residues. The DNA of the CDR3 is TGTGCCAGCAGCGGGGGGCCAGGGTCGAACACCGGGGAGCTGTTTTTT. Translating gives CASSGGPGSNTGELFF. The full variable domain, in which reference TRBV5-5 and TRBJ2-2 provide the parts outside the CDR3, is DAGVTQSPTHLIKTRGQQVTLRCSPISGHKSVSWYQQVLGQGPQFIFQYYEKEERGRGNFPDRFSARQFPNYSSELNVNALLLGDSALYLCASSGGPGSNTGELFFGEGSRLTVL.

CDR3 residues: CASSLEGQGSNEQFF. The CDR3 DNA follows: TGTGCCAGCAGCTTGGAAGGACAGGGGAGCAATGAGCAGTTCTTC. The V gene is TRBV5-5, the J gene TRBJ2-1; 9 bases align to TRBD1. The germline V gene encodes CDR1 SGHKS and CDR2 YYEKEE (reference sequence). This CDR3 spans 15 amino acids. Trimming took 0 bases from V and 6 from J; bases not matched to a gene: 4.

The rearrangement uses TRBV27 and TRBJ2-3; the match to TRBD2 covers 10 bases. The CDR3 is 14 residues long. CDR1 and CDR2 (germline): MNHEY, SMNVEV (reference sequence). Unmatched junction bases numbered 6, after V lost 6 bases and J lost 6 bases. In nucleotides, the CDR3 is TGTGCCAGCAGGCCAGGGACTAGCGCCGATACGCAGTATTTT. Its protein is CASRPGTSADTQYF.

In this sample, this clone turned up once. This chain uses TRBV27 with TRBJ2-3; 10 nucleotides agree with TRBD2. The CDR3 covers 18 residues. The V and J ends lost 6 bases and 2 bases, in that order; junction bases with no gene match: 14. Germline V gene sequence: CDR1 MNHEY, CDR2 SMNVEV (reference sequence). CDR3 nucleotides: TGTGCCAGCAGCGGTTTTGGGCTAGCGGGGGAGATCACAGATACGCAGTATTTT. Translating gives CASSGFGLAGEITDTQYF.

The rearrangement links TRBV19 to TRBJ2-7, with a tentative D call TRBD1 (7 bases). The V end lost 1 base, the J end lost 6 bases, and 13 bases lay between the germline ends. Looked up from germline, CDR1 is LNHDA and CDR2 is SQIVND (reference sequence). The CDR3 length is 14 residues. The CDR3 sequence: CASSIGQGGGEQYF. CDR3 nucleotide sequence: TGTGCCAGTAGTATAGGACAGGGAGGAGGCGAGCAGTACTTC.

The rearrangement links TRBV5-5 to TRBJ2-5, with 8 bases that match TRBD1. The CDR3 length is 15 residues. Germline assignment: CDR1 SGHKS and CDR2 YYEKEE (reference sequence). J was trimmed by 1 base and V by 2 bases; bases with no gene match: 4. CDR3 DNA: TGTGCCAGCAGCTTTAATCAGGGGGCCCAAGAGACCCAGTACTTC. This encodes CASSFNQGAQETQYF. Full variable domain (outside the CDR3, taken from reference TRBV5-5 and TRBJ2-5): DAGVTQSPTHLIKTRGQQVTLRCSPISGHKSVSWYQQVLGQGPQFIFQYYEKEERGRGNFPDRFSARQFPNYSSELNVNALLLGDSALYLCASSFNQGAQETQYFGPGTRLLVL.